The 28 T cell receptor beta chains reported below all come from one sample, sequenced in a study of T cells in Graves' hyperthyroidism and ophthalmopathy. RNA transcripts gave rise to amplified TCR beta CDR3 regions. HTBI primers drove first-round RT-PCR of the TCR CDR3. A single record per CDR3 protein comes from TCRdb applying MiXCR to the multiplex PCR reads. The table shows 200,000 to 250,000 distinct CDR3 sequences, with around a sixth occurring only once. Sequencing was done on a sample of blood. These receptor sequences come from a woman in her 50s with Graves' hyperthyroidism.

In the case of this clonotype: The junction differs from germline at one of its ends, possibly a read error. For the CDR3, the DNA is TGTGCCAGCAGTGAGAGGAACACTGAAGCTTCCTTT. This translates into CASSERNTEASF. This chain connects TRBV25-1 to TRBJ1-1; no definite D call. Germline V gene data show CDR1 as MGHDK and CDR2 as SYGVNS. The CDR3 totals 12 residues.

The table lists this clonotype with a few counts. The genes are TRBV20-1 and TRBJ1-1, with D hard to call. V lost 7 bases, J lost 0 bases, and 12 bases lay in between. Looked up from germline, CDR1 is DFQATT and CDR2 is SNEGSKA (reference sequence). The CDR3 has 13 residues. CDR3 loop: CSGRGRVNTEAFF. Here the CDR3 DNA reads TGCAGTGGGAGAGGCCGGGTGAACACTGAAGCTTTCTTT.

This clonotype showed up just a few times. J is TRBJ1-1 and V is TRBV27; D is possibly TRBD1 (6 bases). V lost 6 bases to trimming and J lost 2 bases, with 16 bases between them. CDR3 length: 15 residues. Germline V lookup: CDR1 MNHEY, CDR2 SMNVEV (reference sequence). CDR3 coding DNA: TGTGCCAGCAGATCGTTTGGACAGCTTAACACTGAAGCTTTCTTT. Amino acid sequence: CASRSFGQLNTEAFF.

In this sample, this clonotype turned up many times. The genes are TRBV27 and TRBJ1-5, with 8 bases fitting TRBD1. V lost 6 bases, J lost 9 bases, and 7 bases stayed unmatched. This CDR3 comprises 13 residues. Germline lookup yields CDR1 MNHEY and CDR2 SMNVEV (reference sequence). CDR3: CASRPGQDRPQHF. The CDR3 bases are TGTGCCAGCAGGCCGGGACAGGACCGGCCCCAGCATTTT.

This clonotype was counted ten times or more. This sequence joins TRBV5-8 and TRBJ1-5; D unclear. V dropped 4 bases and J dropped 0 bases, with 14 bases sitting between them. CDR1 SGHTS and CDR2 YDEGEE come from the germline V gene. This CDR3 region has 16 residues. Here the CDR3 reads CASSIPHRDSNQPQHF. The DNA of the CDR3 is TGTGCCAGCAGCATACCACACAGAGATAGCAATCAGCCCCAGCATTTT. Full variable domain (remainder filled in from reference TRBV5-8 and TRBJ1-5): EAGVTQSPTHLIKTRGQQATLRCSPISGHTSVYWYQQALGLGLQFLLWYDEGEERNRGNFPPRFSGRQFPNYSSELNVNALELEDSALYLCASSIPHRDSNQPQHFGDGTRLSIL.

As concerns this clonotype: A read error may produce the germline difference seen at one junction end. This chain connects TRBV28 to TRBJ2-5; D gene unclear. CDR3 length equals 12 residues. The germline CDR1 and CDR2 sequences are MDHEN and SYDVKM. CDR3: CASSGTWSLFDF. CDR3 DNA: TGTGCCAGCAGTGGTACTTGGAGCCTCTTCGACTTC.

In this sample, this clonotype turned up many times. The rearrangement uses TRBV28 and TRBJ2-7; 8 nucleotides agree with TRBD2. The CDR3 loop spans 14 amino acids. Trimming cost V 7 bases and J 4 bases; bases outside gene matches: 9. CDR1 and CDR2 from the germline V gene are MDHEN and SYDVKM. The CDR3 is CASNPGGSGYEQYF. In DNA form, the CDR3 reads TGTGCCAGCAATCCGGGGGGGAGTGGGTACGAGCAGTACTTC.

The chain couples TRBV30 to TRBJ2-3, with D perhaps given as TRBD1 or TRBD2 (5 bases each). Trimming left V 4 bases short and J 1 base short, with 15 bases between. The CDR3 has 15 amino acids. CDR1 and CDR2 from the germline V gene are GTSNPN and SVGIG (reference sequence). CDR3 protein: CAWIAQGIGTDTQYF. The CDR3 DNA sequence: TGTGCCTGGATAGCGCAGGGCATTGGCACAGATACGCAGTATTTT.

The genes are TRBV29-1 and TRBJ2-5; D remains unclear. CDR1 and CDR2 (germline): SQVTM, ANQGSEA. The CDR3 is 11 residues long. V was clipped by 2 bases and J by 4 bases, with 5 bases between them. The CDR3 here is CSVELTETQYF. The CDR3 coding sequence is TGCAGCGTTGAACTAACAGAGACCCAGTACTTC.

In its sample, this clonotype was seen many times. The junction departs from germline at one end; a sequencing error may be responsible. This chain connects TRBV7-3 to TRBJ2-7; D tentatively reads TRBD1 or TRBD2 (5 bases each). This CDR3 is built from 16 residues. Germline lookup yields CDR1 SGHTA and CDR2 FQGTGA. The CDR3 region is CASSVTGQGSSYEQYF. Here the CDR3 DNA reads TGTGCCAGCAGCGTAACGGGGCAGGGATCCTCCTACGAGCAGTACTTC. Based on the CDR3 plus reference TRBV7-3 and TRBJ2-7, the full variable domain is GAGVSQTPSNKVTEKGKYVELRCDPISGHTALYWYRQSLGQGPEFLIYFQGTGAADDSGLPNDRFFAVRPEGSVSTLKIQRTERGDSAVYLCASSVTGQGSSYEQYFGPGTRLTVT.

This clonotype showed up many times. The chain combines TRBV6-1 with TRBJ1-2; 8 bases fit TRBD1. The V gene's germline CDR1 is MNHNS and CDR2 SASEGT. Germline trimming cut 6 bases from V and 6 bases from J; bases unmatched to any gene: 6. The CDR3 is 13 residues long. DNA of the CDR3: TGTGCCAGCAGCGGGCACAGGGGGGATGGCTACACCTTC. Amino acid sequence: CASSGHRGDGYTF.

This clonotype was seen at least ten times. The rearrangement joins TRBV12-3 or TRBV12-4 to TRBJ1-1, with a tentative D call TRBD1 (5 bases). V lost 3 bases and J 1 base, leaving 12 bases between the germline ends. The CDR3 runs to 15 residues. The CDR3 nucleotides read TGTGCCAGCAGTTTCAGAGGGACGGCGAACACTGAAGCTTTCTTT. This encodes CASSFRGTANTEAFF.

This clonotype has ten or more counts. V gene TRBV15 combines with J gene TRBJ2-3; 8 nucleotides line up with TRBD2. Germline CDR1 and CDR2: LNHNV and YYDKDF (reference sequence). CDR3 length equals 17 residues. V trimming: 0 bases; J trimming: 2 bases; junction bases outside the gene matches: 7. In nucleotides, the CDR3 is TGTGCCACCAGCAGAGATCCTGCGGGAGGTCACACAGATACGCAGTATTTT. Amino acids: CATSRDPAGGHTDTQYF. Full variable domain (missing parts from reference TRBV15 and TRBJ2-3): DAMVIQNPRYQVTQFGKPVTLSCSQTLNHNVMYWYQQKSSQAPKLLFHYYDKDFNNEADTPDNFQSRRPNTSFCFLDIRSPGLGDTAMYLCATSRDPAGGHTDTQYFGPGTRLTVL.

The table lists this clonotype with a few counts. This chain joins TRBV5-6 and TRBJ1-1; D might be TRBD1 (6 bases). V was shortened by 3 bases and J by 5 bases, with 17 bases between the two germline ends. Germline CDR1 and CDR2: SGHDT and YYEEEE. The CDR3 spans 15 residues. CDR3 protein: CASSSRDTRGTEAFF. The CDR3 nucleotides read TGTGCCAGCAGCTCAAGGGACACTCGGGGAACTGAAGCTTTCTTT.

This clonotype has just a few counts. This rearrangement joins TRBV6-9 to TRBJ1-2; unclear D gene. The V end was cut by 2 bases, the J end by 3 bases, with 10 bases between. Germline V gene lookup returns CDR1 MNHGY and CDR2 SVAAGI. The CDR3 is 14 amino acids. The CDR3 sequence: CASSYMEPDYGYTF. CDR3 DNA: TGTGCCAGCAGTTATATGGAGCCCGACTATGGCTACACCTTC.

This clonotype was seen only a few times. This chain joins TRBV9 and TRBJ2-3; 7 bases align to TRBD2. CDR1 is SGDLS, CDR2 YYNGEE, per germline. This CDR3 is 20 amino acids long. Trimming took 3 bases from V and 4 from J; bases not matched to a gene: 23. The CDR3 reads CASSGRGRATRPKEADTQYF. The DNA for the CDR3 is TGTGCCAGCAGCGGGAGAGGGAGGGCTACGCGGCCAAAGGAGGCAGATACGCAGTATTTT.

There are many counts of this clonotype. The CDR3 protein is CASSSARYEQYF. In DNA form, the CDR3 reads TGTGCCAGCAGCTCAGCACGGTACGAGCAGTACTTC. The chain couples TRBV28 to TRBJ2-7; D is undetermined. This CDR3 is built from 12 residues. The germline V and J ends were trimmed by 6 bases and 4 bases, with 10 bases remaining between them. Germline CDR1 is MDHEN and CDR2 is SYDVKM.

The chain has TRBV7-2 and TRBJ2-7, with D unresolved. The V gene lost 0 bases and the J gene lost 4 bases, with 10 bases spanning the gap. Germline V gives CDR1 SGHTA, CDR2 FQGNSA. The CDR3 is 14 residues long. CDR3 sequence (DNA): TGTGCCAGCAGCTTAGCCTTGGACCGGTACGAGCAGTACTTC. This encodes CASSLALDRYEQYF.

This clonotype was counted ten times or more. The chain uses TRBV12-3 or TRBV12-4 and TRBJ2-1, with 8 bases that match TRBD2. V was pared by 6 bases and J by 5 bases, with 6 bases of the junction left unmatched. The CDR3 extends over 14 amino acids. CDR3 protein: CASRDSGTHNEQFF. The CDR3 DNA is TGTGCCAGCAGGGATAGCGGGACCCACAATGAGCAGTTCTTC.

There are many counts of this clonotype. The V gene is TRBV15, the J gene TRBJ2-5; D not resolved. The CDR3 is 13 amino acids. The germline CDR1 and CDR2 sequences are LNHNV and YYDKDF (reference sequence). With 2 bases removed from V and 3 bases from J, the gap between germline ends came to 7 bases. For the CDR3, the DNA is TGTGCCACCAGCAGATACCCTGAAGAGACCCAGTACTTC. Amino acids: CATSRYPEETQYF.

V is TRBV29-1 and J is TRBJ2-1; 12 bases agree with TRBD2. J gave up 7 bases and V 6 bases, and 7 bases lay outside the gene matches. Germline CDR1 reads SQVTM; CDR2 reads ANQGSEA. This CDR3 spans 14 amino acids. CDR3 protein: CSVATSGSVNEQFF. DNA for the CDR3: TGCAGCGTGGCGACTAGCGGGAGTGTAAATGAGCAGTTCTTC.

Ten or more counts support this clonotype. This chain connects TRBV6-2 or TRBV6-3 to TRBJ2-1; D unclear. The CDR3 sequence is 13 residues long. Trimming stripped 6 bases from V and 7 bases from J, with 13 bases between. CDR1 is MNHEY and CDR2 is SVGEGT in the germline V gene. Here the CDR3 DNA reads TGTGCCAGCAGCCTCCATAGCCCAAATGAGCAGTTCTTC. This gives the protein CASSLHSPNEQFF.

The chain has TRBV6-1 and TRBJ1-4; 8 bases fit TRBD1. J lost 8 bases, V lost 6 bases, and 8 bases had no gene match. Germline V gene data show CDR1 as MNHNS and CDR2 as SASEGT. CDR3 size: 14 residues. The CDR3: CASSKTGDGEKLFF. CDR3 bases: TGTGCCAGCAGCAAGACAGGGGATGGGGAAAAACTGTTTTTT.

With regard to this clonotype: A single base separates this from a much larger clone, so it may be a read error. The final CDR3 position lacks the conserved phenylalanine or tryptophan, pointing to a likely read error. V usage is TRBV30 and J usage is TRBJ2-2, with 13 bases identical to TRBD2. The J segment lost 4 bases and the V segment lost 5 bases, leaving 7 bases of the junction unmatched. CDR1 and CDR2 from the germline V gene are GTSNPN and SVGIG (reference sequence). The CDR3 covers 16 residues. The CDR3 reads CAWGTGLAGVTGELFS. CDR3 DNA sequence: TGTGCCTGGGGGACTGGACTAGCGGGAGTCACCGGGGAGCTGTTTTCT.

This clonotype was picked up many times. The chain is built from TRBV27 and TRBJ2-7; maybe TRBD1 (5 bases). Trimming stripped 3 bases from V and 3 bases from J, with 21 bases between. Germline V CDR1 and CDR2: MNHEY, SMNVEV (reference sequence). The CDR3 is made up of 17 amino acids. The CDR3 DNA sequence: TGTGCCAGCAGTTTTTTGATGACAGACGAAGCCAACTACGAGCAGTACTTC. Its protein is CASSFLMTDEANYEQYF.

This clonotype was counted ten times or more. The J gene is TRBJ1-5, the V gene TRBV27, with D maybe TRBD1 (6 bases). The CDR3 has 16 amino acids. The V end lost 0 bases, the J end lost 2 bases, and 11 bases lay between the germline ends. Per the germline V gene, CDR1 is MNHEY and CDR2 is SMNVEV (reference sequence). CDR3 residues: CASSLSPGAGNQPQHF. Written as DNA, the CDR3 is TGTGCCAGCAGTTTATCGCCAGGGGCCGGCAATCAGCCCCAGCATTTT.

This clonotype was seen many times. The genes are TRBV6-5 and TRBJ1-1; the D is unclear. The V gene lost 2 bases and the J gene lost 3 bases, with 10 bases spanning the gap. The CDR3 loop spans 14 amino acids. Germline-derived CDR1 and CDR2 are MNHEY and SVGAGI. CDR3 protein: CASSYAGFYTEAFF. CDR3 DNA sequence: TGTGCCAGCAGTTACGCCGGGTTTTACACTGAAGCTTTCTTT.

Only a few counts were recorded for this clonotype. The chain links TRBV19 to TRBJ2-7; 10 bases line up with TRBD2. This CDR3 comprises 15 residues. Trimming removed 5 bases from V and 6 bases from J; junction bases left unmatched: 10. Germline V gives CDR1 LNHDA, CDR2 SQIVND (reference sequence). CDR3 sequence reads: CASSATSGNQIEQYF. In DNA, the CDR3 is TGTGCCAGTAGTGCCACTAGCGGGAATCAGATCGAGCAGTACTTC.